These T cell receptor beta chains were read from a single sample in a study of T cell repertoires in cytomegalovirus infection. TCRdb re-analysed the reads in MiXCR, keeping a single row per CDR3 protein. The sample yields a few hundred thousand distinct CDR3 sequences, over 35% seen once. No antigen has been identified for these receptors. The sample in question was cultured PBMCs, obtained from culture after CMV antigen stimulation. The source of these receptors is a human donor in good health (CMV status not recorded). Some clones in this sample may be carry-over from other donors' samples. Both conserved end residues are part of each CDR3. The order of the fields is V gene, clone size, D gene, J gene, CDR3 protein, CDR3 DNA. D genes are given only for firm matches. Where a row states a size, it is once, few, many or the class of an expanded clone; other rows omit it.

V gene: TRBV12-3/TRBV12-4; clone size: many; D gene: TRBD2; J gene: TRBJ2-1; CDR3 protein: CASSPRGGPGNEQFF; CDR3 DNA: TGTGCCAGCAGTCCCCGGGGAGGGCCGGGGAATGAGCAGTTCTTC
V gene: TRBV7-6; clone size: NA; D gene: NA; J gene: TRBJ2-2; CDR3 protein: CTSSLVGVDGELFF; CDR3 DNA: TGTACCAGCAGCTTAGTTGGAGTCGACGGGGAGCTGTTTTTT
V gene: TRBV7-2; clone size: NA; D gene: NA; J gene: TRBJ1-2; CDR3 protein: CASSLGSNRARYGYTF; CDR3 DNA: TGTGCCAGCAGCTTAGGCTCTAACAGGGCCCGCTATGGCTACACCTTC
V gene: TRBV6-6; clone size: NA; D gene: NA; J gene: TRBJ2-7; CDR3 protein: CASSTAGWGEQYF; CDR3 DNA: TGTGCCAGCAGCACCGCGGGTTGGGGGGAGCAGTACTTC
V gene: TRBV5-1; clone size: NA; D gene: NA; J gene: TRBJ2-2; CDR3 protein: CASSSDMGHRELFF; CDR3 DNA: TGCGCCAGCAGCTCTGACATGGGCCACCGGGAGCTGTTTTTT
V gene: TRBV20-1; clone size: NA; D gene: NA; J gene: TRBJ1-1; CDR3 protein: CSARGTGTTDTEAFF; CDR3 DNA: TGCAGTGCTAGAGGAACCGGGACAACGGACACTGAAGCTTTCTTT
V gene: TRBV24-1; clone size: few; D gene: TRBD1; J gene: TRBJ2-1; CDR3 protein: CATSTDRGGWNEQFF; CDR3 DNA: TGTGCCACCAGTACGGACAGGGGAGGATGGAATGAGCAGTTCTTC
V gene: TRBV7-2; clone size: few; D gene: NA; J gene: TRBJ2-7; CDR3 protein: CASRSTTKPVGEQYF; CDR3 DNA: TGTGCCAGCAGATCCACCACTAAACCCGTAGGCGAGCAGTACTTC
V gene: TRBV10-3; clone size: few; D gene: NA; J gene: TRBJ2-1; CDR3 protein: CAISETGNEQFF; CDR3 DNA: TGTGCCATCAGTGAGACGGGCAATGAGCAGTTCTTC
V gene: TRBV7-8; clone size: few; D gene: NA; J gene: TRBJ2-5; CDR3 protein: CASSRTRGGETQYF; CDR3 DNA: TGTGCCAGCAGCCGGACCAGGGGGGGAGAGACCCAGTACTTC
V gene: TRBV12-3/TRBV12-4; clone size: few; D gene: TRBD2; J gene: TRBJ2-3; CDR3 protein: CASSLRTSGGDADTQYF; CDR3 DNA: TGTGCCAGCAGCCTCAGGACTAGCGGGGGGGACGCAGATACGCAGTATTTT
V gene: TRBV19; clone size: NA; D gene: NA; J gene: TRBJ2-1; CDR3 protein: CASSIHPAGGNNEQFF; CDR3 DNA: TGTGCCAGTAGTATTCATCCAGCCGGGGGAAACAATGAGCAGTTCTTC
V gene: TRBV7-2; clone size: many; D gene: NA; J gene: TRBJ2-3; CDR3 protein: CASSLVFSTDTQYF; CDR3 DNA: TGTGCCAGCAGCTTAGTATTCAGCACAGATACGCAGTATTTT
V gene: TRBV29-1; clone size: NA; D gene: TRBD2; J gene: TRBJ2-7; CDR3 protein: CSVGEGDEQYF; CDR3 DNA: TGCAGCGTTGGGGAGGGAGACGAGCAGTACTTC
V gene: TRBV7-9; clone size: few; D gene: TRBD2; J gene: TRBJ2-3; CDR3 protein: CASNEGLAGIPFDTQYF; CDR3 DNA: TGTGCCAGCAACGAGGGACTAGCGGGAATTCCGTTCGATACGCAGTATTTT
V gene: TRBV7-2; clone size: few; D gene: NA; J gene: TRBJ1-4; CDR3 protein: CASSSTGLANEKLFF; CDR3 DNA: TGTGCCAGCAGCTCCACAGGGCTGGCTAATGAAAAACTGTTTTTT
V gene: TRBV5-1; clone size: NA; D gene: NA; J gene: TRBJ2-7; CDR3 protein: CASSLDHPRGEQYF; CDR3 DNA: TGCGCCAGCAGCTTGGATCACCCCAGGGGCGAGCAGTACTTC
V gene: TRBV20-1; clone size: few; D gene: NA; J gene: TRBJ1-1; CDR3 protein: CSAGRVNTEAFF; CDR3 DNA: TGCAGTGCTGGCAGGGTGAACACTGAAGCTTTCTTT
V gene: TRBV7-6; clone size: few; D gene: NA; J gene: TRBJ2-5; CDR3 protein: CASSAPDRRSEYF; CDR3 DNA: TGTGCCAGCAGCGCCCCCGACAGACGGTCCGAGTACTTC
V gene: TRBV12-3/TRBV12-4; clone size: NA; D gene: NA; J gene: TRBJ1-5; CDR3 protein: CASRPTAADQPQHF; CDR3 DNA: TGTGCCAGCAGACCCACGGCAGCCGATCAGCCCCAGCATTTT
V gene: TRBV20-1; clone size: few; D gene: NA; J gene: TRBJ1-1; CDR3 protein: CSGSWNTEAFF; CDR3 DNA: TGCAGTGGGTCGTGGAACACTGAAGCTTTCTTT
V gene: TRBV7-2; clone size: few; D gene: NA; J gene: TRBJ1-4; CDR3 protein: CASSPRGRQQEKLFF; CDR3 DNA: TGTGCCAGCAGCCCCAGAGGACGACAACAAGAAAAACTGTTTTTT
V gene: TRBV5-3; clone size: NA; D gene: NA; J gene: TRBJ2-6; CDR3 protein: CARSLATASGANVLTF; CDR3 DNA: TGTGCCAGAAGCTTGGCGACAGCCTCTGGGGCCAACGTCCTGACTTTC
V gene: TRBV6-5; clone size: NA; D gene: TRBD1; J gene: TRBJ2-7; CDR3 protein: CASSRRQGGSDEQYF; CDR3 DNA: TGTGCCAGCAGCAGACGACAGGGGGGATCTGACGAGCAGTACTTC
V gene: TRBV19; clone size: few; D gene: NA; J gene: TRBJ1-3; CDR3 protein: CASSGGYSGNTIYF; CDR3 DNA: TGTGCCAGTAGCGGCGGTTACTCTGGAAACACCATATATTTT
V gene: TRBV6-6; clone size: few; D gene: NA; J gene: TRBJ1-5; CDR3 protein: CASSYSGGPQPQHF; CDR3 DNA: TGTGCCAGCAGTTACTCGGGGGGTCCCCAGCCCCAGCATTTT
V gene: TRBV7-8; clone size: few; D gene: NA; J gene: TRBJ2-5; CDR3 protein: CASSLQGGEETQYF; CDR3 DNA: TGTGCCAGCAGCTTACAAGGTGGTGAAGAGACCCAGTACTTC
V gene: TRBV12-3/TRBV12-4; clone size: NA; D gene: NA; J gene: TRBJ1-1; CDR3 protein: CASSLGPTEAFF; CDR3 DNA: TGTGCCAGCAGTTTGGGACCCACTGAAGCTTTCTTT
V gene: TRBV19; clone size: NA; D gene: NA; J gene: TRBJ1-5; CDR3 protein: CASSMDRTHSNQPQHF; CDR3 DNA: TGTGCCAGTAGTATGGACAGAACGCATAGCAATCAGCCCCAGCATTTT
V gene: TRBV20-1; clone size: few; D gene: NA; J gene: TRBJ2-3; CDR3 protein: CSATSLGGSTDTQYF; CDR3 DNA: TGCAGTGCTACCTCCCTAGGGGGGAGCACAGATACGCAGTATTTT
V gene: TRBV19; clone size: few; D gene: TRBD1; J gene: TRBJ1-1; CDR3 protein: CASSIRQGDSLNTEAFF; CDR3 DNA: TGTGCCAGTAGTATACGCCAGGGGGACTCTCTGAACACTGAAGCTTTCTTT
V gene: TRBV5-4; clone size: NA; D gene: TRBD1; J gene: TRBJ1-1; CDR3 protein: CASSLADRGNTEAFF; CDR3 DNA: TGTGCCAGCAGCTTGGCGGACAGGGGGAACACTGAAGCTTTCTTT
V gene: TRBV29-1; clone size: NA; D gene: NA; J gene: TRBJ1-4; CDR3 protein: CSVLATNEKLFF; CDR3 DNA: TGCAGCGTTCTAGCAACTAATGAAAAACTGTTTTTT
V gene: TRBV7-8; clone size: few; D gene: NA; J gene: TRBJ2-5; CDR3 protein: CASSGLGGGQGTQYF; CDR3 DNA: TGTGCCAGCAGCGGATTGGGGGGGGGGCAAGGGACCCAGTACTTC
V gene: TRBV12-3/TRBV12-4; clone size: few; D gene: TRBD1; J gene: TRBJ1-5; CDR3 protein: CASSLGQGVLNQPQHF; CDR3 DNA: TGTGCCAGCAGTTTAGGCCAGGGGGTCCTGAATCAGCCCCAGCATTTT
V gene: TRBV28; clone size: many; D gene: NA; J gene: TRBJ2-5; CDR3 protein: CASSFLRWGAEETQYF; CDR3 DNA: TGTGCCAGCAGTTTCCTCCGGTGGGGCGCGGAGGAGACCCAGTACTTC
V gene: TRBV2; clone size: NA; D gene: NA; J gene: TRBJ2-7; CDR3 protein: CASSVRDEQYF; CDR3 DNA: TGTGCCAGCAGTGTTAGGGACGAGCAGTACTTC
V gene: TRBV27; clone size: NA; D gene: NA; J gene: TRBJ2-3; CDR3 protein: CASSSSLLGTQYF; CDR3 DNA: TGTGCCAGCAGTTCGTCCCTTTTGGGTACGCAGTATTTT
V gene: TRBV7-2; clone size: NA; D gene: TRBD2; J gene: TRBJ2-1; CDR3 protein: CASSLVLAGESEQFF; CDR3 DNA: TGTGCCAGCAGCTTAGTACTAGCGGGAGAGAGTGAGCAGTTCTTC
V gene: TRBV29-1; clone size: few; D gene: TRBD1; J gene: TRBJ1-4; CDR3 protein: CSAVGGGSEKLFF; CDR3 DNA: TGCAGCGCCGTAGGGGGCGGAAGTGAAAAACTGTTTTTT
V gene: TRBV3-1; clone size: few; D gene: NA; J gene: TRBJ1-1; CDR3 protein: CASSPLSGNTEAFF; CDR3 DNA: TGTGCCAGCAGCCCCCTTTCGGGGAACACTGAAGCTTTCTTT
V gene: TRBV4-1; clone size: few; D gene: NA; J gene: TRBJ1-3; CDR3 protein: CASTPGGRVAGNTIYF; CDR3 DNA: TGCGCCAGCACCCCGGGGGGCAGAGTTGCTGGAAACACCATATATTTT
V gene: TRBV19; clone size: NA; D gene: NA; J gene: TRBJ2-1; CDR3 protein: CASSITLVPNEQFF; CDR3 DNA: TGTGCCAGTAGTATAACCCTCGTCCCGAATGAGCAGTTCTTC
V gene: TRBV11-2; clone size: NA; D gene: NA; J gene: TRBJ2-5; CDR3 protein: CASSLVSAGGSTQYF; CDR3 DNA: TGTGCCAGCAGCTTAGTATCGGCAGGAGGGAGCACCCAGTACTTC
V gene: TRBV7-2; clone size: few; D gene: NA; J gene: TRBJ1-1; CDR3 protein: CASTFLQGAEAFF; CDR3 DNA: TGTGCCAGCACTTTCCTACAGGGTGCTGAAGCTTTCTTT
V gene: TRBV25-1; clone size: NA; D gene: NA; J gene: TRBJ1-1; CDR3 protein: CASLGPNTEAFF; CDR3 DNA: TGTGCCAGCCTGGGACCGAACACTGAAGCTTTCTTT
V gene: TRBV7-9; clone size: NA; D gene: NA; J gene: TRBJ1-1; CDR3 protein: CASSLASTGTEAFF; CDR3 DNA: TGTGCCAGCAGCTTAGCGAGTACAGGTACTGAAGCTTTCTTT
V gene: TRBV7-2; clone size: few; D gene: NA; J gene: TRBJ2-3; CDR3 protein: CASSLIRASTDTQYF; CDR3 DNA: TGTGCCAGCAGCTTAATACGTGCTAGCACAGATACGCAGTATTTT
V gene: TRBV12-3/TRBV12-4; clone size: NA; D gene: NA; J gene: TRBJ2-5; CDR3 protein: CASRFQETQYF; CDR3 DNA: TGTGCCAGCAGGTTTCAAGAGACCCAGTACTTC
V gene: TRBV7-2; clone size: NA; D gene: NA; J gene: TRBJ1-1; CDR3 protein: CASSLSLTANTEAFF; CDR3 DNA: TGTGCCAGCAGCTTAAGTCTGACGGCGAACACTGAAGCTTTCTTT
V gene: TRBV4-1; clone size: NA; D gene: NA; J gene: TRBJ1-1; CDR3 protein: CASSQDPGEAFF; CDR3 DNA: TGCGCCAGCAGCCAAGATCCTGGTGAAGCTTTCTTT
V gene: TRBV28; clone size: NA; D gene: TRBD1; J gene: TRBJ2-2; CDR3 protein: CASSTTGEVTGELFF; CDR3 DNA: TGTGCCAGCAGCACGACAGGGGAGGTGACCGGGGAGCTGTTTTTT
V gene: TRBV4-2; clone size: NA; D gene: NA; J gene: TRBJ1-5; CDR3 protein: CASSQGGGDNQPQHF; CDR3 DNA: TGTGCCAGCAGCCAAGGTGGGGGGGACAATCAGCCCCAGCATTTT
V gene: TRBV7-2; clone size: NA; D gene: TRBD2; J gene: TRBJ2-4; CDR3 protein: CASSETSGLAKNIQYF; CDR3 DNA: TGTGCCAGCAGCGAGACTAGCGGACTAGCCAAAAACATTCAGTACTTC
V gene: TRBV27; clone size: NA; D gene: TRBD2; J gene: TRBJ2-5; CDR3 protein: CASRDLAGRWETQYF; CDR3 DNA: TGTGCCAGCAGGGACCTAGCGGGACGTTGGGAGACCCAGTACTTC